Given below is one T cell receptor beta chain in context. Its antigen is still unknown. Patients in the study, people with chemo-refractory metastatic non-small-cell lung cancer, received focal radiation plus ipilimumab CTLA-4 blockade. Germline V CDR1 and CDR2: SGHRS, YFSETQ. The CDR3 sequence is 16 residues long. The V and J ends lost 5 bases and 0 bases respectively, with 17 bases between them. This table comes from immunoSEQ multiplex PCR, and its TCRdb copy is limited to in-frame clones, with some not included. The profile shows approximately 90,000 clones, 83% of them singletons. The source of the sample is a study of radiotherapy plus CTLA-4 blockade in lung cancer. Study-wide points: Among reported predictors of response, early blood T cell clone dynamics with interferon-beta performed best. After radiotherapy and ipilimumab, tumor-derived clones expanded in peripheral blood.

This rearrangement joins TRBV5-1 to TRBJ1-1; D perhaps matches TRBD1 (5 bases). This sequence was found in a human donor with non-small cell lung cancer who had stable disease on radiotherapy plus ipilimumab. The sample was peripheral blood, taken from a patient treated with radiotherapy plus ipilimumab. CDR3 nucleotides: TGCGCCAGCAGACCAGACAGAGCGACTTTGAACACTGAAGCTTTCTTT. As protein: CASRPDRATLNTEAFF.